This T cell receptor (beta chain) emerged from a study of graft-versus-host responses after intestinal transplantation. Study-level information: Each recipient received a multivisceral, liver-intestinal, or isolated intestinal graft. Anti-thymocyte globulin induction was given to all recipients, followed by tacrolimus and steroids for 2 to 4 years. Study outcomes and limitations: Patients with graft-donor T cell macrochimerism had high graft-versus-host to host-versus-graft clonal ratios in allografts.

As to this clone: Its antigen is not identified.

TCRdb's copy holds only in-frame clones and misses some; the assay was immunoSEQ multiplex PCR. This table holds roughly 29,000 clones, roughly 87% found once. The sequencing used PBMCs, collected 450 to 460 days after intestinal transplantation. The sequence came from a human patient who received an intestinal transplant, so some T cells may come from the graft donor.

The CDR3 region is CAISRDSSNYGYTF. The CDR3 DNA reads as TGTGCCATCAGCCGGGACAGCTCTAACTATGGCTACACCTTC. The V gene is TRBV10-3, the J gene TRBJ1-2; 7 bases agree with TRBD1. Trimming took 6 bases from V and 0 from J; bases not matched to a gene: 4. Germline CDR1 and CDR2: ENHRY and SYGVKD. CDR3 size: 14 residues.